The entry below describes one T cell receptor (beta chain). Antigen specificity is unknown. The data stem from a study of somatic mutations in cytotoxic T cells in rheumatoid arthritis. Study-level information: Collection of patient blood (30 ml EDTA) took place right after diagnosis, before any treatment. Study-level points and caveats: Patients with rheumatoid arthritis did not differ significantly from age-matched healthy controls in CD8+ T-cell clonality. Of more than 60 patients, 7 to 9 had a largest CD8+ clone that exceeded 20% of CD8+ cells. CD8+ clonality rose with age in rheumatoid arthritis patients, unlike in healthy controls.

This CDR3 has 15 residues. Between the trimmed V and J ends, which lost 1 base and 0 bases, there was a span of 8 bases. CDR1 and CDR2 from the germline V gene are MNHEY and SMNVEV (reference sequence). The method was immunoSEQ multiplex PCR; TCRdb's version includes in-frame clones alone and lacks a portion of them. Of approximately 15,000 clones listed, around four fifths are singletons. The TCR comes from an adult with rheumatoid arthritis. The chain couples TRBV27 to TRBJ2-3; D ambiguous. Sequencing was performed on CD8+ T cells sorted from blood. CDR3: CASSLFNPSTDTQYF. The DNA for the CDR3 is TGTGCCAGCAGTTTATTTAATCCTAGCACAGATACGCAGTATTTT.